This T cell receptor beta chain was found in a study of blood T cell repertoires in COVID-19. The study assigned cohorts using participant-reported clinical history. This clone was found once. Original handling: For nucleated cells, counts were estimated from reference gene primer amplification. Measured with immunoSEQ multiplex PCR; TCRdb has only the in-frame clones, and not every one. D and trimming were read from the DNA, whereas the V and J calls and clone size are those reported in that table. The profile shows some 250,000 clones, just over 90% of them singletons. The sequenced material came from PBMCs or T cells enriched from blood (not recorded which). The origin of this receptor is a woman aged 40-49 years with acute COVID-19.

CDR3: CASSQDPGHVPAEAFF. CDR3 nucleotides: TGCGCCAGCAGTCAAGATCCGGGACACGTGCCAGCTGAAGCTTTCTTT. The chain links TRBV23-1 to TRBJ1-1; maybe TRBD1 (6 bases). TRBV23-1 carries the ORF label, with uncertain function. The length of the CDR3 is 16 residues. V dropped 2 bases and J dropped 6 bases, with 19 bases sitting between them.